The rows below give T cell receptor beta chains drawn from one sample of a study of blood T cells in healthy people across ages. TCRdb fed the 5' RACE reads into MiXCR, producing one record per CDR3 protein. Here the sample spans more than 900,000 distinct CDR3 sequences, just under 30% being singletons. These data were likewise used in another study, on T cells of mothers and their children.

Sequenced material: blood. The receptors shown here come from a woman in her 40s in good health. Each CDR3 is given with its conserved first and last residue. The size field is filled for only some rows; it gives once, few, many or a size class.

>TRBV29-1|few|TRBJ2-2
CSVESGVANTGELFF
>TRBV7-2|many|TRBJ1-2
CASSGDRNYGYTF
>TRBV2|.|TRBJ1-1
CASSPLQDTEAFF
>TRBV5-1|.|TRBJ2-1
CASRPWTSGGGEQFF
>TRBV28|.|TRBJ1-5
CASSSAQGSYNQPQHF
>TRBV27|.|TRBJ1-2
CASSLSRGDGYGYTF
>TRBV5-1|few|TRBJ1-1
CASSLAGSLMNTEAFF
>TRBV6-6|once|TRBJ2-3
CASSYAIRDTDTQYF
>TRBV7-6|many|TRBJ2-7
CASSLDPSGGPSSYEQYF
>TRBV29-1|few|TRBJ2-1
CSVATSKNEQFF
>TRBV10-3|many|TRBJ2-5
CAITQGEGETQYF
>TRBV7-6|.|TRBJ2-7
CASSLARHYEQYF
>TRBV18|few|TRBJ1-2
CASSLWTGSNYGYTF
>TRBV5-1|many|TRBJ2-1
CASSLGSSDPYNEQFF
>TRBV10-3|.|TRBJ1-2
CATVPGIAAYGSYGYTF
>TRBV28|.|TRBJ1-6
CASSLWGGDSGSPLHF
>TRBV12-3/TRBV12-4|few|TRBJ1-2
CASRKQGLAYGYTF
>TRBV5-1|many|TRBJ2-7
CASSLSGVSYEQYF
>TRBV24-1|.|TRBJ2-1
CATSDPGGYSYNEQFF
>TRBV6-5|few|TRBJ2-6
CASSYSTVSGANVLTF
>TRBV28|.|TRBJ1-2
CASSMTGYTF
>TRBV12-3/TRBV12-4|.|TRBJ2-1
CASSPGQGRDSYNEQFF
>TRBV2|.|TRBJ2-3
CASSERRGTTDTRYF
>TRBV5-1|few|TRBJ2-5
CASSRDRPGETQYF
>TRBV27|.|TRBJ2-7
CASSPPMGSFYEQYF
>TRBV28|many|TRBJ2-7
CASSLWGTSDYEQYF
>TRBV20-1|few|TRBJ2-5
CSGYFEIGRETQYF
>TRBV7-8|many|TRBJ1-2
CASSARDRHNYGYTF
>TRBV20-1|.|TRBJ1-2
CSATADYGYTF
>TRBV24-1|many|TRBJ2-7
CATSKDRDAEQYF
>TRBV7-9|many|TRBJ2-1
CASSLTGTLRGEQFF
>TRBV11-3|.|TRBJ2-7
CASSAGPNSYEQYF
>TRBV7-2|many|TRBJ2-1
CASSLVAGNSYNEQFF
>TRBV10-3|.|TRBJ2-7
CAISELDRALYEQYF
>TRBV12-3/TRBV12-4|many|TRBJ2-5
CASSLAGEQETQYF
>TRBV12-3/TRBV12-4|many|TRBJ2-3
CASRFTDTQYF
>TRBV6-4|.|TRBJ2-3
CASSSEGGGTDTQYF
>TRBV20-1|.|TRBJ1-1
CSARGRQGRAEAFF
>TRBV4-3|many|TRBJ2-7
CASSQRWGYEQYF
>TRBV19|.|TRBJ2-1
CASSIRVFNEQFF
>TRBV15|once|TRBJ2-4
CATSRDLEGAQYF
>TRBV7-2|.|TRBJ2-4
CASSAGLAGRGEQYF
>TRBV10-3|.|TRBJ2-1
CAISGLWRAGEEYNEQFF
>TRBV27|.|TRBJ2-7
CASSLSLGLGEQYF
>TRBV20-1|.|TRBJ2-7
CSARVTSTYEQYF
>TRBV5-1|.|TRBJ2-3
CASSFLGLADLTDTQYF
>TRBV5-6|.|TRBJ2-1
CASYPLTKPNEQFF
>TRBV7-2|many|TRBJ2-1
CASSLNRQYNEQFF
>TRBV7-7|few|TRBJ2-5
CASSGGTGLNQETQYF
>TRBV7-9|.|TRBJ1-2
CTSSTNRENGYTF
>TRBV5-5|many|TRBJ2-3
CASSPSGGFTDTQYF
>TRBV15|many|TRBJ2-5
CATSRDRQGYLKYF
>TRBV7-2|few|TRBJ1-2
CASSLKARNYGYTF
>TRBV7-6|many|TRBJ2-5
CASSPEGGIGQETQYF
>TRBV11-1|many|TRBJ2-1
CASSPQRGGHEQFF